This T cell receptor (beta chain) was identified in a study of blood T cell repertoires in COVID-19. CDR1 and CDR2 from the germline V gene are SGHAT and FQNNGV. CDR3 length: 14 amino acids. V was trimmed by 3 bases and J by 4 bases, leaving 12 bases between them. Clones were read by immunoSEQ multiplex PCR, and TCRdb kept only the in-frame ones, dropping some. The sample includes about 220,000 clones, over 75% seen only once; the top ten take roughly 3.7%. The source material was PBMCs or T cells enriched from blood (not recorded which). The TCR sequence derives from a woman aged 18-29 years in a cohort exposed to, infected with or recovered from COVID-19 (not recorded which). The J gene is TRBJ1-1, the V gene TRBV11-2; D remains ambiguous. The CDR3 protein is CASSLYTVSTEAFF. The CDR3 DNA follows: TGTGCCAGCAGCTTGTATACAGTGAGCACTGAAGCTTTCTTT.